The 17 T cell receptor beta chains reported below all come from one sample, sequenced in a study of blood T cell repertoires in COVID-19. Clones were read by immunoSEQ multiplex PCR, and TCRdb kept only the in-frame ones, dropping some. The sample consists of 85,000 to 95,000 clones, more than 70% of them appearing once. Source material: peripheral blood. The origin of the receptors is a man aged 55 to 69 with acute or convalescent COVID-19.

This clone was counted a single time. This chain links TRBV27 with TRBJ2-5, with 8 bases fitting TRBD1. This CDR3 has 16 amino acids. CDR1 MNHEY and CDR2 SMNVEV come from the germline V gene (reference sequence). V shed 7 bases and J 4 bases; nucleotides not matched to a gene: 14. This chain's CDR3 is CASTPGGQGFRETQYF. CDR3 DNA sequence: TGTGCCAGCACCCCGGGTGGACAGGGATTCCGAGAGACCCAGTACTTC.

V is TRBV5-1 and J is TRBJ2-5, with 9 bases lining up with TRBD2. V lost 4 bases, J lost 3 bases, and 10 bases stayed unmatched. From germline, CDR1 is SGHRS and CDR2 YFSETQ. The CDR3 totals 16 residues. The CDR3 loop reads CASSLLGLAGEETQYF. CDR3 coding DNA: TGCGCCAGCAGCCTCCTCGGGTTAGCGGGAGAAGAGACCCAGTACTTC.

The chain is built from TRBV2 and TRBJ2-3; 8 positions agree with TRBD1. Germline CDR1 is SNHLY and CDR2 is FYNNEI. The CDR3 is 13 amino acids. With 4 bases clipped from V and 8 bases from J, the junction kept 5 bases outside the gene matches. CDR3 in amino acids: CASSGQGASTQYF. The CDR3 region has the DNA TGTGCCAGCAGTGGTCAGGGGGCTAGTACGCAGTATTTT. Combining the CDR3 with reference TRBV2 and TRBJ2-3 gives the whole variable domain EPEVTQTPSHQVTQMGQEVILRCVPISNHLYFYWYRQILGQKVEFLVSFYNNEISEKSEIFDDQFSVERPDGSNFTLKIRSTKLEDSAMYFCASSGQGASTQYFGPGTRLTVL.

The V gene is TRBV19, the J gene TRBJ2-5, with 7 bases matching TRBD1. The CDR3 consists of 13 residues. The J segment lost 5 bases and the V segment lost 6 bases, leaving 6 bases of the junction unmatched. Germline CDR1 reads LNHDA; CDR2 reads SQIVND (reference sequence). CDR3 in amino acids: CASRNRGGETQYF. The CDR3 DNA sequence: TGTGCCAGTAGAAACAGGGGTGGCGAGACCCAGTACTTC.

The chain links TRBV5-8 to TRBJ2-7, with D maybe TRBD2 (7 bases). The V end lost 2 bases, the J end lost 3 bases, and 18 bases lay between the germline ends. The CDR3 totals 16 residues. CDR1 is SGHTS, CDR2 YDEGEE, per germline. In DNA, the CDR3 is TGTGCCAGCAGCTTTTGGGGGGGGGCAGTCCTCTACGAGCAGTACTTC. Translation: CASSFWGGAVLYEQYF.

Details on this clone: The limits of the CDR3 on the DNA are not certain, so only TCRdb's listed CDR3 is given. This rearrangement joins TRBV7-9 to TRBJ2-5; the DNA was not compared with TRBD2, the D call given in the table. The CDR3 spans 14 residues, counting both ends. Per the germline V gene, CDR1 is SEHNR and CDR2 is FQNEAQ (reference sequence). The CDR3 loop reads CASSFLEREETQYF.

V and J are TRBV18 and TRBJ2-7, with 10 positions matching TRBD1. Germline assignment: CDR1 KGHSH and CDR2 LQKENI. V was clipped by 2 bases and J by 7 bases; unmatched bases: 5. The CDR3 covers 14 residues. Written as DNA, the CDR3 is TGTGCCAGCTCACCAGGGACAGGGGTTGAAGAGCAGTACTTC. This encodes CASSPGTGVEEQYF. Variable domain in full (rest from reference TRBV18 and TRBJ2-7): NAGVMQNPRHLVRRRGQEARLRCSPMKGHSHVYWYRQLPEEGLKFMVYLQKENIIDESGMPKERFSAEFPKEGPSILRIQQVVRGDSAAYFCASSPGTGVEEQYFGPGTRLTVT.

The chain combines TRBV14 with TRBJ1-6; D is unresolved. V was pared by 0 bases and J by 13 bases, with 16 bases between. Germline V gives CDR1 SGHDN, CDR2 FVKESK. This CDR3 spans 15 amino acids. CDR3 sequence: CASSQDLDPSGPLHF. CDR3 coding DNA: TGTGCCAGCAGCCAAGATCTAGACCCCTCGGGGCCCCTCCACTTT.

This chain links TRBV6-5 with TRBJ1-2; no reliable D call. This CDR3 region has 12 residues. CDR1 is MNHEY and CDR2 is SVGAGI in the germline V gene. V was pared by 6 bases and J by 1 base, with 6 bases between. The CDR3 DNA reads as TGTGCCAGCAGCGAGCTTAACTATGGCTACACCTTC. Translation: CASSELNYGYTF.

The chain joins TRBV19 to TRBJ2-3, with 8 bases lining up with TRBD2. Trimming removed 9 bases from V and 0 bases from J; junction bases left unmatched: 2. This CDR3 spans 13 amino acids. Germline CDR1 LNHDA, CDR2 SQIVND (reference sequence). CDR3 in DNA: TGTGCCAGCCGGGGGGGAAGCACAGATACGCAGTATTTT. Translation: CASRGGSTDTQYF.

The table lists this clone with a few counts. The rearrangement uses TRBV7-8 and TRBJ1-2; D might be TRBD1 (6 bases). Per the germline V gene, CDR1 is SGHVS and CDR2 is FQNEAQ. The CDR3 spans 14 residues. Trimming took off 5 bases at V and 0 bases at J, with 10 bases between the two ends. The CDR3: CASSPRTANYGYTF. The CDR3 DNA is TGTGCCAGCAGCCCCAGGACAGCTAACTATGGCTACACCTTC.

The chain recombines TRBV5-1 with TRBJ2-3; 10 bases align to TRBD1. With 1 base clipped from V and 1 base from J, the junction kept 6 bases outside the gene matches. Germline CDR1 reads SGHRS; CDR2 reads YFSETQ. The CDR3 length is 17 residues. The CDR3 protein is CASSLWGTGAGTDTQYF. Written as DNA, the CDR3 is TGCGCCAGCAGCTTGTGGGGGACAGGGGCCGGCACAGATACGCAGTATTTT.

The CDR3 DNA sequence: TGTGCCGGGCGGTCGGGAGGGACGCAGTATTTT. It translates to CAGRSGGTQYF. The chain links TRBV30 to TRBJ2-3; TRBD2 matches 8 bases. This CDR3 has 11 amino acids. J lost 9 bases, V lost 8 bases, and 7 bases had no gene match. Looked up from germline, CDR1 is GTSNPN and CDR2 is SVGIG (reference sequence).

The rearrangement uses TRBV30 and TRBJ1-5; possible D gene TRBD1, 6 bases. V was trimmed by 1 base and J by 4 bases, leaving 23 bases between them. The CDR3 sequence is 18 residues long. The V gene's germline CDR1 is GTSNPN and CDR2 SVGIG (reference sequence). The DNA for the CDR3 is TGTGCCTGGAGTGCCTTGACAGGTAGTAAGCAATCTAATCAGCCCCAGCATTTT. Translated, it gives CAWSALTGSKQSNQPQHF.

The chain has TRBV7-6 and TRBJ2-7, with a weak D call TRBD1 (5 bases). Per germline, CDR1 SGHVS and CDR2 FNYEAQ. V lost 1 base and J 1 base, leaving 14 bases between the germline ends. The CDR3 has 16 residues. The CDR3 DNA follows: TGTGCCAGCAGCTTAGGAAGCAGGGCAGGGTCCTACGAGCAGTACTTC. It encodes CASSLGSRAGSYEQYF.

Here the CDR3 reads CASIKPLTDEQFF. In DNA form, the CDR3 reads TGTGCCAGCATTAAACCCCTTACAGATGAGCAGTTCTTC. The chain carries TRBV6-5 and TRBJ2-1; no clear D gene. V gave up 7 bases and J gave up 8 bases, with 15 bases separating them. Looked up from germline, CDR1 is MNHEY and CDR2 is SVGAGI. This CDR3 has 13 amino acids.

This chain links TRBV7-3 with TRBJ2-1; 14 bases are a match to TRBD2. V gave up 5 bases and J gave up 5 bases; unmatched junction bases: 2. The CDR3 length is 15 residues. Germline CDR1 and CDR2: SGHTA and FQGTGA. In DNA form, the CDR3 reads TGTGCCAGCAGCGGACTAGCGGGGGGTAACAATGAGCAGTTCTTC. This translates into CASSGLAGGNNEQFF.